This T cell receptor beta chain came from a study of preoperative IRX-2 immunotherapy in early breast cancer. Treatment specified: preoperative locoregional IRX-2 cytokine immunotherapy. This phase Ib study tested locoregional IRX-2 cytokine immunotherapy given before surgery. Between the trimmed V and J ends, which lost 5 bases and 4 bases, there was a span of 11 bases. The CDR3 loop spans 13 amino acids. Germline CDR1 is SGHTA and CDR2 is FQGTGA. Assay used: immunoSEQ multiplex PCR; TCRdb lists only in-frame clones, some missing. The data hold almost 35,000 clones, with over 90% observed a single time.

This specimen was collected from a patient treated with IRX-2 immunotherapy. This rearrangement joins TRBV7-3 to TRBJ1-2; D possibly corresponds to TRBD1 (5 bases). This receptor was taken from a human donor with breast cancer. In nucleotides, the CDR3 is TGTGCCAGCAGCGTAGACAGAGGCTATGGCTACACCTTC. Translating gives CASSVDRGYGYTF.